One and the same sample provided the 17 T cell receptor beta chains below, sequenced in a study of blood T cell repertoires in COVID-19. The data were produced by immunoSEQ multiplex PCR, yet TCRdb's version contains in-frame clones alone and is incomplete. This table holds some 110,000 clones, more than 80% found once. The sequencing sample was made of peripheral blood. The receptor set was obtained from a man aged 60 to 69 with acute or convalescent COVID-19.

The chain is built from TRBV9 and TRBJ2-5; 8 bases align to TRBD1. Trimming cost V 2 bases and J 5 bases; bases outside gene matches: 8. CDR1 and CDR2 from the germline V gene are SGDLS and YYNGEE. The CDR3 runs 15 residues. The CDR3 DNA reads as TGTGCCAGCAGCGTCCAGGGGGCTGGGAGTGAGACCCAGTACTTC. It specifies CASSVQGAGSETQYF.

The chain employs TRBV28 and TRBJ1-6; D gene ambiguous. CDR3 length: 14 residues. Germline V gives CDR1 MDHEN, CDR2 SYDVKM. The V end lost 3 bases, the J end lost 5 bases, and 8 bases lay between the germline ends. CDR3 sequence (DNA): TGTGCCAGCAGTTTGGGCAGTGATAATTCACCCCTCCACTTT. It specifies CASSLGSDNSPLHF. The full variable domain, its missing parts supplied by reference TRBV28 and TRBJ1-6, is DVKVTQSSRYLVKRTGEKVFLECVQDMDHENMFWYRQDPGLGLRLIYFSYDVKMKEKGDIPEGYSVSREKKERFSLILESASTNQTSMYLCASSLGSDNSPLHFGNGTRLTVT.

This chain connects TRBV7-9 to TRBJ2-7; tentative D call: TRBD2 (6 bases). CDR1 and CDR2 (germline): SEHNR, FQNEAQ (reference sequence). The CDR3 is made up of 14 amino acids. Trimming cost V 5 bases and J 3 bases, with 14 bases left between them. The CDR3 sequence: CASSTGLAIYEQYF. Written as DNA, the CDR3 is TGTGCCAGCAGCACGGGACTGGCGATCTACGAGCAGTACTTC.

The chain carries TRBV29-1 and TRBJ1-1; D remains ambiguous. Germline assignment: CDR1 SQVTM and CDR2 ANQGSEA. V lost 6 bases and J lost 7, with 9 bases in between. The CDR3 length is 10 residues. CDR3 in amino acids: CSVRVGEAFF. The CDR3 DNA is TGCAGCGTCCGAGTTGGTGAAGCTTTCTTT.

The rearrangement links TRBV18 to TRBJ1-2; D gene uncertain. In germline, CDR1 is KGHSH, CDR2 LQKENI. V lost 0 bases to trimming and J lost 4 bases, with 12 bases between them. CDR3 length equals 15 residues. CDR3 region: CASSPPSASAYGYTF. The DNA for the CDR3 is TGTGCCAGCTCACCACCGTCGGCGAGCGCCTATGGCTACACCTTC.

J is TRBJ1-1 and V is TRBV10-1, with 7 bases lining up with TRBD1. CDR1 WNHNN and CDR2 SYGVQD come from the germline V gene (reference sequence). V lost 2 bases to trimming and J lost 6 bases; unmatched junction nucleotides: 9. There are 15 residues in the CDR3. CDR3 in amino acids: CASSEGQGVQAEAFF. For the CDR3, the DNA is TGCGCCAGCAGTGAGGGTCAGGGGGTGCAGGCTGAAGCTTTCTTT.

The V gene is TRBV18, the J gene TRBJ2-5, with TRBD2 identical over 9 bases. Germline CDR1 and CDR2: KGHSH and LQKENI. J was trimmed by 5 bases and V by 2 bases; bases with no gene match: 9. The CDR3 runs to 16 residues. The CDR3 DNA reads TGTGCCAGCTCACCAGGGGCTAGCGGGACCCGGGAGACCCAGTACTTC. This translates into CASSPGASGTRETQYF. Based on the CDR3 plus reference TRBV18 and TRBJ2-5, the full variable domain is NAGVMQNPRHLVRRRGQEARLRCSPMKGHSHVYWYRQLPEEGLKFMVYLQKENIIDESGMPKERFSAEFPKEGPSILRIQQVVRGDSAAYFCASSPGASGTRETQYFGPGTRLLVL.

CDR3 in amino acids: CASSLSRATEAFF. DNA for the CDR3: TGTGCCAGCAGTTTAAGCAGGGCCACTGAAGCTTTCTTT. This rearrangement joins TRBV28 to TRBJ1-1; the D gene is possibly TRBD1 (5 bases). Between the trimmed V and J ends, which lost 2 bases and 4 bases, there was a span of 8 bases. CDR1 MDHEN and CDR2 SYDVKM come from the germline V gene. This CDR3 spans 13 amino acids.

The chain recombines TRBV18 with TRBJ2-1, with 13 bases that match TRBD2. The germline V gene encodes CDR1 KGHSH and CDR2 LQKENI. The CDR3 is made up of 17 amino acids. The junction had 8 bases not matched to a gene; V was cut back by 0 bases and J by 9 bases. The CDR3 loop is CASSPPRGLAGATEQFF. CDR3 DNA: TGTGCCAGCTCACCACCGAGAGGACTAGCGGGAGCTACTGAGCAGTTCTTC.

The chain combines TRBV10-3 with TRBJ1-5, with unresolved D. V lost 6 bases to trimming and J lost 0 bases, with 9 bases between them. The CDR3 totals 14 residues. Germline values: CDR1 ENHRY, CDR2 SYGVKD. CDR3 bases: TGTGCCATCAGGGCAGATCGTAGCAATCAGCCCCAGCATTTT. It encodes CAIRADRSNQPQHF.

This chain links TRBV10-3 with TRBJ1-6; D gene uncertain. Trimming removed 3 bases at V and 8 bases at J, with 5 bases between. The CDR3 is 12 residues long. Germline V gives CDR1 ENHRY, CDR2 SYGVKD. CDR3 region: CAISDLDSPLHF. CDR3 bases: TGTGCCATCAGTGATTTAGATTCACCCCTCCACTTT.

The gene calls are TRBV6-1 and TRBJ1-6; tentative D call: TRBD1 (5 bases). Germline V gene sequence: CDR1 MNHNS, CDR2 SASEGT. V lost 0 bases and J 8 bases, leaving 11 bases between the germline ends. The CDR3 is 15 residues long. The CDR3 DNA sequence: TGTGCCAGCAGTGAAGCGCAACAGGTGTATTCACCCCTCCACTTT. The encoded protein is CASSEAQQVYSPLHF.

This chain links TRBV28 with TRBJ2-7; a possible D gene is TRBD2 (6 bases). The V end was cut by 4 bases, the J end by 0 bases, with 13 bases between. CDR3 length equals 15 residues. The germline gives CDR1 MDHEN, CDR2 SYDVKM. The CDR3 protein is CASSSPTGVSYEQYF. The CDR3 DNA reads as TGTGCCAGCAGTTCCCCCACGGGAGTCTCCTACGAGCAGTACTTC.

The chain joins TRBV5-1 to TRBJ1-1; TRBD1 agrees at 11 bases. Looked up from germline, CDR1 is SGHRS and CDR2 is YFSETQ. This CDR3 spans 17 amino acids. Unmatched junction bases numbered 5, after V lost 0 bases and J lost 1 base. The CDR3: CASSLDLGTGGNTEAFF. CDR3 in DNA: TGCGCCAGCAGCTTGGACCTCGGGACAGGGGGGAACACTGAAGCTTTCTTT.

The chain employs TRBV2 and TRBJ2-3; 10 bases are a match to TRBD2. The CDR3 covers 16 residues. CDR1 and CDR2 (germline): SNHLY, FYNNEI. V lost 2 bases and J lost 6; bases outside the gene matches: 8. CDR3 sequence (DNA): TGTGCCAGCAGTGAAATGGCTAGCGGGAGTTACGATACGCAGTATTTT. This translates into CASSEMASGSYDTQYF.

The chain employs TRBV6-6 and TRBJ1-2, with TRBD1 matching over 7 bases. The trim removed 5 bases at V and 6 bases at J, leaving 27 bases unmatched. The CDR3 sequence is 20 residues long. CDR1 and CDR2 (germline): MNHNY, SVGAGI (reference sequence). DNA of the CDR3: TGTGCCAGCAGTCCTCTATTTTTGACAGGGACTCCCTTGACCGAAAATGGCTACACCTTC. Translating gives CASSPLFLTGTPLTENGYTF.

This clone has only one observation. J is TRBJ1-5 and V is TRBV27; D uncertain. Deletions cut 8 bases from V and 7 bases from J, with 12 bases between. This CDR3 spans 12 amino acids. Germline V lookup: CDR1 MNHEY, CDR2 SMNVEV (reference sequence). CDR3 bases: TGTGCCAGCGCAGATACGGGGCAGCCCCAGCATTTT. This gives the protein CASADTGQPQHF.